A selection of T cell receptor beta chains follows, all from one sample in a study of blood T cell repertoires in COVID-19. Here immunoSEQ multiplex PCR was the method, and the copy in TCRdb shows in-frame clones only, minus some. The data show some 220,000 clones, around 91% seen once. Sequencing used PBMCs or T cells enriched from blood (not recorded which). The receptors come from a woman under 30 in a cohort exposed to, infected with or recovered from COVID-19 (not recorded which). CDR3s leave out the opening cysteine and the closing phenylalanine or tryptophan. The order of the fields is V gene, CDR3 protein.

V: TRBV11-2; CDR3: ASSLGKEADEKLF
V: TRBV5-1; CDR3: ASSTGSGYGYT
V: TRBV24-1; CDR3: ATSAGGGNYGYT
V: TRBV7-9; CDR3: ASSPVHFSYEQY
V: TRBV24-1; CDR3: ATSDPFVSGINEQF
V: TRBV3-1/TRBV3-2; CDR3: ASSPREGIGYGYT
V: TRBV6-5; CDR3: ASKTGGETQY
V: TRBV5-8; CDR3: ASRSHFNYGYT
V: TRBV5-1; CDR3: ASSLASGYNEQF
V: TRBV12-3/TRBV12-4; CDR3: ASSQPEDTEAF
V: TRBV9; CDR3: ASSAQGHTGELF
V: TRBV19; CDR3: ASSIWDRVRDYGYT
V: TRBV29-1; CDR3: SVGDRGREQY
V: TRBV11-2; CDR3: ASSLTSGSGTGELF
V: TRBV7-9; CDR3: ASSPGTGNNSPLH
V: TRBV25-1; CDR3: ASSEKYLGQGAAKLF
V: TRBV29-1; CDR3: SVLDRGQGPQH
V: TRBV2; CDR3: ASREWAQSTDGYT
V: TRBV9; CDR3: ASSAGQGQHEQY
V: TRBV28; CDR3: ASSYPVRGEADTQY
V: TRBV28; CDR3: ATYSSSYEQY
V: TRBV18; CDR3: ASSDYPVSNQPQH
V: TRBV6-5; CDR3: ASSYDGQGTAGYT
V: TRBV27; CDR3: ASSPRAGSPLH
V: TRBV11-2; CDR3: ASSTLTGVIYNEQF
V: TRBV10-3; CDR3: AISGGLVSGELF
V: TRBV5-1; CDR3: ASSLSEQGGEKLF
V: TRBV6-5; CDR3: ATSRTRNTEAF
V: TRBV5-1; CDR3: ASSLVASGLYNEQF
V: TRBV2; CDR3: ASRGDRGPEKLF
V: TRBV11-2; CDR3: ASSPTGTEAF
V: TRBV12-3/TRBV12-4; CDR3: ASSIASDQPQH
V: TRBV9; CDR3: ASSVEAGGRSPLH
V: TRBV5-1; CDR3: ASSRDSGGAFETQY
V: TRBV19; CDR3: ASSGTGSYEQY
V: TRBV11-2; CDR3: ASSFGGGREETQY
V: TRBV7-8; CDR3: ASTSVLDEQF